The rows below give T cell receptor beta chains drawn from one sample of a study of cytomegalovirus exposure and HLA in healthy donors. The repertoire was sequenced with immunoSEQ multiplex PCR; TCRdb's copy has only in-frame clones and lacks some. The sample records 200,000 to 250,000 clones, over 70% being singletons. The sample taken for sequencing was PBMCs. These receptors all come from a boy aged 2 to 10 in good health and CMV-seronegative. CDR3s include the opening cysteine and the closing phenylalanine or tryptophan. A D gene is named only where the DNA matches it firmly. Rows may omit the clone size; those that give it use once, few, many or a size class.

clone size	D gene	J gene	V gene	CDR3 protein	CDR3 DNA
NA	NA	TRBJ2-2	TRBV23-1	CASSLLTNTGELFF	TGCGCCAGCAGTCTTTTGACTAACACCGGGGAGCTGTTTTTT
NA	TRBD1	TRBJ1-2	TRBV9	CASSVGGATGGYGYTF	TGTGCCAGCAGCGTAGGCGGTGCCACAGGGGGCTATGGCTACACCTTC
few	NA	TRBJ1-1	TRBV6-6	CASSQGGGTMNTEAFF	TGTGCCAGCAGCCAGGGAGGGGGTACCATGAACACTGAAGCTTTCTTT
NA	NA	TRBJ2-7	TRBV19	CASSRGPGTYEQYF	TGTGCCAGTAGTAGAGGGCCGGGGACCTACGAGCAGTACTTC
NA	NA	TRBJ1-5	TRBV19	CATHSRGGGGQPQHF	TGTGCCACCCACTCCCGCGGGGGTGGAGGCCAGCCCCAGCATTTT
NA	NA	TRBJ2-3	TRBV5-4	CATTLMGAPRTDTQYF	TGTGCCACCACTCTAATGGGGGCCCCGCGCACAGATACGCAGTATTTT
few	TRBD1	TRBJ1-1	TRBV6-1	CVTGGSVFGNTEAFF	TGTGTTACAGGGGGCTCTGTCTTTGGAAACACTGAAGCTTTCTTT
NA	TRBD1	TRBJ1-5	TRBV2	CASSEALQGQGNQPQHF	TGTGCCAGCAGTGAAGCGCTTCAGGGACAGGGAAATCAGCCCCAGCATTTT
NA	NA	TRBJ1-1	TRBV6-5	CASSEEARSEAFF	TGTGCCAGCAGTGAAGAAGCTCGCTCTGAAGCTTTCTTT
NA	NA	TRBJ2-5	TRBV30	CACRVEAVGAETQYF	TGTGCCTGCCGAGTTGAAGCGGTTGGTGCAGAGACCCAGTACTTC
NA	TRBD2	TRBJ2-3	TRBV27	CASSLTPSPPWVAGGSDTQYF	TGTGCCAGCAGTCTAACTCCATCTCCCCCTTGGGTAGCGGGGGGGTCAGATACGCAGTATTTT
NA	TRBD2	TRBJ2-1	TRBV4-1	CASSLAGANNEQFF	TGCGCCAGCAGTCTAGCGGGAGCGAACAATGAGCAGTTCTTC
NA	NA	TRBJ2-1	TRBV2	CASRGVAFVNEQFF	TGTGCCAGCAGGGGAGTGGCGTTCGTGAATGAGCAGTTCTTC
NA	NA	TRBJ2-5	TRBV11-3	CASSRAPRETQYF	TGTGCCAGCAGCCGCGCCCCGCGAGAGACCCAGTACTTC
NA	NA	TRBJ1-2	TRBV4-1	CASSQDFRGGSSYGYTF	TGCGCCAGCAGCCAAGATTTCCGGGGGGGCTCCTCCTATGGCTACACCTTC
NA	TRBD2	TRBJ2-7	TRBV7-9	CASSRSGGSGRGIYEQYF	TGTGCCAGCAGTCGTAGCGGGGGTAGCGGAAGGGGAATATACGAGCAGTACTTC
NA	NA	TRBJ2-1	TRBV29-1	CSVDHGRGDIEQFF	TGCAGCGTTGACCACGGACGGGGGGACATCGAGCAGTTCTTC
once	TRBD1	TRBJ2-1	TRBV19	CASSPWTGWGNEQFF	TGTGCCAGTAGTCCCTGGACAGGGTGGGGCAATGAGCAGTTCTTC
NA	NA	TRBJ2-2	TRBV6-1	CASSLGEINTGELFF	TGTGCCAGCTCCCTCGGTGAGATCAACACCGGGGAGCTGTTTTTT
NA	NA	TRBJ1-1	TRBV6-1	CASSEYLVNTEAFF	TGTGCCAGCAGTGAATATTTAGTGAACACTGAAGCTTTCTTT
NA	TRBD2	TRBJ2-5	TRBV9	CASSSGLAEETQYF	TGTGCCAGCAGCTCGGGACTAGCGGAAGAGACCCAGTACTTC
NA	NA	TRBJ1-1	TRBV6-6	CASSYGGGKNTEAFF	TGTGCCAGCAGTTACGGTGGGGGGAAAAACACTGAAGCTTTCTTT
NA	NA	TRBJ1-2	TRBV2	CASSGASLGYTF	TGTGCCAGCAGTGGGGCATCTCTTGGCTACACCTTC
NA	TRBD1	TRBJ2-2	TRBV9	CASTGQGAPGELFF	TGTGCCAGCACCGGACAGGGGGCCCCCGGGGAGCTGTTTTTT
NA	NA	TRBJ1-5	TRBV30	CAWSSTGSGNQPQHF	TGTGCCTGGAGCTCAACAGGGAGTGGCAATCAGCCCCAGCATTTT
NA	TRBD1	TRBJ2-7	TRBV5-6	CASSSAGTGVDEQYF	TGTGCCAGCAGCTCGGCCGGGACAGGGGTGGACGAGCAGTACTTC
NA	NA	TRBJ2-5	TRBV11-3	CASSPEEGEQYF	TGTGCCAGCAGCCCAGAGGAGGGAGAGCAGTACTTC
NA	TRBD1	TRBJ2-7	TRBV27	CASSSQGYEQYF	TGTGCCAGCAGTTCACAGGGGTACGAGCAGTACTTC
NA	TRBD2	TRBJ2-2	TRBV2	CASSETSGRLTGELFF	TGTGCCAGCAGTGAGACTAGCGGGAGACTCACCGGGGAGCTGTTTTTT
NA	NA	TRBJ1-3	TRBV14	CASSQEWGSLSGNTIYF	TGTGCCAGCAGCCAAGAGTGGGGCTCCCTCTCTGGAAACACCATATATTTT
once	NA	TRBJ1-3	TRBV4-2	CASSQETGSGNTIYF	TGTGCCAGCAGCCAAGAGACAGGCTCTGGAAACACCATATATTTT
few	NA	TRBJ2-1	TRBV5-6	CASSLGASEDSQFF	TGTGCCAGCAGCTTGGGAGCTTCGGAGGACTCTCAGTTCTTC
NA	NA	TRBJ1-5	TRBV18	CASSLVGRYSNQPQHF	TGTGCCAGCTCGCTTGTCGGGAGATATAGCAATCAGCCCCAGCATTTT
once	TRBD2	TRBJ2-7	TRBV2	CASSERGGSLSEQYF	TGTGCCAGCAGTGAACGGGGGGGTTCTTTAAGCGAGCAGTACTTC
NA	TRBD1	TRBJ1-2	TRBV7-6	CASSLGAGGDYGYTF	TGTGCCAGCAGCTTAGGGGCAGGGGGTGACTATGGCTACACCTTC
NA	TRBD1	TRBJ1-5	TRBV6-6	CASSPGGHYNQPQHF	TGTGCCAGCAGCCCAGGGGGACATTACAATCAGCCCCAGCATTTT
NA	NA	TRBJ1-1	TRBV11-3	CASSSQGLTEAFF	TGTGCCAGCAGCTCCCAGGGTCTCACTGAAGCTTTCTTT
NA	NA	TRBJ1-2	TRBV7-9	CASSLTGTPQTF	TGTGCCAGCAGCTTGACCGGGACACCTCAAACCTTC
NA	NA	TRBJ2-5	TRBV6-5	CASSYVGRGGKETQYF	TGTGCCAGCAGTTACGTGGGCAGGGGTGGAAAAGAGACCCAGTACTTC
NA	NA	TRBJ1-1	TRBV2	CASSGWAVGTEAFF	TGTGCCAGCAGTGGGTGGGCAGTTGGGACTGAAGCTTTCTTT
NA	NA	TRBJ1-5	TRBV19	CASSIVGESNQPQHF	TGTGCCAGTAGTATAGTGGGAGAAAGCAATCAGCCCCAGCATTTT
NA	TRBD2	TRBJ2-7	TRBV7-8	CASSLRSGSSYEQYF	TGTGCCAGCAGCTTGAGGAGCGGGAGCTCCTACGAGCAGTACTTC
NA	TRBD1	TRBJ2-7	TRBV7-9	CASSPIQGQDYEQYF	TGTGCCAGCAGCCCCATCCAGGGACAGGACTACGAGCAGTACTTC
NA	NA	TRBJ2-3	TRBV4-2	CASSQDRSGPWDTQYF	TGTGCCAGCAGCCAAGATAGAAGCGGCCCGTGGGATACGCAGTATTTT
once	TRBD2	TRBJ2-5	TRBV9	CASSRAGVETQYF	TGTGCCAGCAGCCGAGCGGGAGTCGAGACCCAGTACTTC
NA	TRBD1	TRBJ2-7	TRBV29-1	CSVGQGNPYEQYF	TGCAGCGTTGGACAGGGAAACCCCTACGAGCAGTACTTC